This T cell receptor (beta chain) is from a study of graft-versus-host responses after intestinal transplantation. Study information: All of the recipients had induction that used anti-thymocyte globulin, then tacrolimus and steroids for three to four years.

Per germline, CDR1 SGHRS and CDR2 YFSETQ. This CDR3 has 14 residues. The ends were cut back, 0 bases at V and 5 bases at J, with 11 bases in the middle. Findings and caveats of the study: Peak circulating GvH clone levels tracked with early post-transplant HvG declines. There were GvH clones found in recipient marrow, and some of them appeared first in ileum or blood. Allografts of patients with graft-donor T cell macrochimerism showed high graft-versus-host to host-versus-graft clone ratios.

Clones were sequenced by immunoSEQ multiplex PCR, and TCRdb holds only the in-frame ones, with some missing. This table has roughly 62,000 clones, 91% appearing once. About this clone: Its antigen is unknown.

The chain links TRBV5-1 to TRBJ1-2; the D gene is possibly TRBD1 (5 bases). Sequencing used PBMCs, obtained roughly 120 days after intestinal transplantation. The sequence derives from a human patient who received an intestinal transplant, so some T cells may come from the graft donor. The CDR3: CASSLGDGMYGYTF. Here the CDR3 DNA reads TGCGCCAGCAGCTTGGGGGACGGGATGTATGGCTACACCTTC.